This T cell receptor (beta chain) appears in the sequencing data of a study of shared clonotypes between healthy human individuals. Researchers partitioned CD4+ cells into CD45RA+ naive and CD45RA-negative memory subsets. V was pared by 6 bases and J by 6 bases, with 15 bases between. CDR1 is SGHRS and CDR2 is YFSETQ in the germline V gene. The CDR3 has 14 amino acids. Notes on the study in general: Naive CD4 clonotype sharing across a few donors was about 5%.

Splitting of each subset's genomic DNA was done evenly across several immunoSEQ plates. Libraries were prepared by immunoSEQ multiplex PCR; TCRdb keeps only in-frame clonotypes and omits some of them. This repertoire shows 950,000 to 1,200,000 clones, about 72% found once; its top ten account for 0.7% to 0.95%. As for this clone: The antigen is not known.

Sequencing used memory CD4+ T cells from PBMCs. The subset: CD45RA-negative fraction. The chain joins TRBV5-1 to TRBJ2-2, with D hard to call. The sequence came from a man aged 18-30 years in good health. Some clones in this sample may be carry-over from other donors' samples. CDR3 DNA: TGCGCCAGCACCCCCGAGGCTCAACCCGGGGAGCTGTTTTTT. It translates to CASTPEAQPGELFF.